These 19 T cell receptor beta chains came from one sample sequenced in a study of cytomegalovirus exposure and HLA in healthy donors. Generated by immunoSEQ multiplex PCR, the TCRdb table keeps only in-frame clones and is missing some. The sample has 150,000 to 200,000 clones; around 81% are singletons. The specimen was PBMCs. All receptors derive from a man aged 30-40 years in good health and CMV-seropositive.

This clone was observed a single time. V usage is TRBV19 and J usage is TRBJ2-3, with 8 bases lining up with TRBD1. V was pared by 6 bases and J by 3 bases, with 5 bases of the junction left unmatched. The CDR3 totals 14 residues. CDR1 is LNHDA, CDR2 SQIVND, per germline (reference sequence). The CDR3 here is CASSLRQGTDTQYF. In DNA, the CDR3 is TGTGCCAGTAGCCTGCGACAGGGGACAGATACGCAGTATTTT.

The rearrangement joins TRBV27 to TRBJ1-5; 10 bases agree with TRBD1. This CDR3 has 17 amino acids. J gave up 0 bases and V 5 bases, and 7 bases lay outside the gene matches. Germline V gene sequence: CDR1 MNHEY, CDR2 SMNVEV (reference sequence). The CDR3 is CASSRDRGTYSNQPQHF. DNA of the CDR3: TGTGCCAGCAGTCGGGACAGGGGAACCTATAGCAATCAGCCCCAGCATTTT.

V is TRBV11-2 and J is TRBJ2-7, with 13 positions matching TRBD2. CDR1 is SGHAT, CDR2 FQNNGV, per germline. The CDR3 extends over 17 amino acids. The J segment lost 2 bases and the V segment lost 2 bases, leaving 6 bases of the junction unmatched. DNA for the CDR3: TGTGCCAGCAGCTTAACTAGCGGGGGGGCCCTAACCTACGAGCAGTACTTC. Encoded protein: CASSLTSGGALTYEQYF. The whole variable domain, remainder taken from reference TRBV11-2 and TRBJ2-7, is EAGVAQSPRYKIIEKRQSVAFWCNPISGHATLYWYQQILGQGPKLLIQFQNNGVVDDSQLPKDRFSAERLKGVDSTLKIQPAKLEDSAVYLCASSLTSGGALTYEQYFGPGTRLTVT.

The chain employs TRBV11-2 and TRBJ2-7; 9 positions match TRBD2. Germline lookup yields CDR1 SGHAT and CDR2 FQNNGV. J was trimmed by 5 bases and V by 6 bases; bases with no gene match: 17. This CDR3 is built from 17 residues. This CDR3 is CASRRIAGARGSNEQYF. As DNA, the CDR3 is TGTGCCAGCAGGAGAATAGCGGGGGCCCGGGGAAGCAACGAGCAGTACTTC.

V and J are TRBV6-5 and TRBJ1-5; no firm D call. CDR3 length equals 16 residues. The ends were cut back, 0 bases at V and 1 base at J, with 10 bases in the middle. Looked up from germline, CDR1 is MNHEY and CDR2 is SVGAGI. Here the CDR3 reads CASSYSAASSNQPQHF. CDR3 nucleotides: TGTGCCAGCAGTTACTCGGCGGCCTCCAGCAATCAGCCCCAGCATTTT.

This sequence joins TRBV2 and TRBJ2-7; TRBD1 agrees at 9 bases. Germline V CDR1 and CDR2: SNHLY, FYNNEI. V was pared by 11 bases and J by 4 bases, with 9 bases of the junction left unmatched. This CDR3 region has 13 residues. The CDR3 here is CASVGTGLYEQYF. The CDR3 bases are TGTGCCTCCGTAGGGACAGGGCTGTACGAGCAGTACTTC.

The chain links TRBV7-9 to TRBJ2-3; D is uncertain. Germline V gene data show CDR1 as SEHNR and CDR2 as FQNEAQ (reference sequence). This CDR3 contains 12 residues. V dropped 5 bases and J dropped 3 bases, with 6 bases sitting between them. The CDR3 DNA is TGTGCCAGCAGCCCCCCTACAGATACGCAGTATTTT. As protein: CASSPPTDTQYF.

V and J are TRBV29-1 and TRBJ1-3; the match to TRBD1 covers 7 bases. V lost 4 bases and J lost 3; bases outside the gene matches: 6. The germline V gene encodes CDR1 SQVTM and CDR2 ANQGSEA. The CDR3 has 14 amino acids. CDR3 DNA: TGCAGCGTTGTGATTAGGGGGCTTGGAAACACCATATATTTT. This translates into CSVVIRGLGNTIYF.

CDR3 in amino acids: CASIPRAGANVLTF. In nucleotides, the CDR3 is TGTGCCAGTATTCCGCGGGCTGGGGCCAACGTCCTGACTTTC. This chain uses TRBV19 with TRBJ2-6; D is perhaps TRBD2 (5 bases). The CDR3 has 14 residues. Trimming took off 7 bases at V and 2 bases at J, with 9 bases between the two ends. Per the germline V gene, CDR1 is LNHDA and CDR2 is SQIVND (reference sequence).

The gene calls are TRBV14 and TRBJ1-2; 11 nucleotides match TRBD1. The CDR3 covers 13 residues. Losses at the gene ends were 4 bases for V and 6 bases for J; bases not matched to a gene: 1. Per germline, CDR1 SGHDN and CDR2 FVKESK. The CDR3 sequence is CASSLDRGHGYTF. The CDR3 DNA follows: TGTGCCAGCAGCCTGGACAGGGGGCATGGCTACACCTTC.

The V gene is TRBV7-2, the J gene TRBJ2-7, with unresolved D. The germline V gene encodes CDR1 SGHTA and CDR2 FQGNSA. This CDR3 contains 14 residues. Trimming shortened V by 5 bases and J by 2 bases, and 13 bases separated the two germline ends. The CDR3 loop is CASSQRYDAYEQYF. The CDR3 DNA follows: TGTGCCAGCAGCCAACGGTACGATGCCTACGAGCAGTACTTC.

The chain recombines TRBV9 with TRBJ2-5, with D perhaps matching TRBD2 (7 bases). V was pared by 4 bases and J by 5 bases, with 18 bases between. Germline V CDR1 and CDR2: SGDLS, YYNGEE. The CDR3 extends over 15 amino acids. CDR3 DNA sequence: TGTGCCAGCAGCCTGGGGGGGGGCTCAGGGGAGACCCAGTACTTC. This codes for CASSLGGGSGETQYF.

This clone was recorded only once. The V call is TRBV7-2, the J call TRBJ2-5, with TRBD1 matching over 8 bases. The junction had 3 bases not matched to a gene; V was cut back by 5 bases and J by 1 base. Germline V gene sequence: CDR1 SGHTA, CDR2 FQGNSA. This CDR3 contains 14 residues. CDR3 bases: TGTGCCAGCAGCGGGGGACAGGCCCAAGAGACCCAGTACTTC. This sequence encodes CASSGGQAQETQYF.

V and J are TRBV5-1 and TRBJ1-1, with D perhaps matching TRBD1 (6 bases). The V end lost 3 bases, the J end lost 5 bases, and 14 bases lay between the germline ends. The CDR3 consists of 14 residues. Looked up from germline, CDR1 is SGHRS and CDR2 is YFSETQ. The CDR3 is CASSWKQGNTEAFF. Here the CDR3 DNA reads TGCGCCAGCAGCTGGAAACAGGGCAATACTGAAGCTTTCTTT.

This chain uses TRBV7-2 with TRBJ1-1; TRBD1 matches 7 bases. With V trimmed by 5 bases and J by 1 base, 4 bases remained unmatched. The germline V gene encodes CDR1 SGHTA and CDR2 FQGNSA. The CDR3 is 14 amino acids. CDR3 sequence (DNA): TGTGCCAGCAGCCTCGGGACAGCGAACACTGAAGCTTTCTTT. Translated: CASSLGTANTEAFF.

This sequence joins TRBV28 and TRBJ2-7, with TRBD1 identical over 7 bases. The V segment lost 5 bases and the J segment 2 bases; nucleotides outside the gene matches: 3. CDR1 is MDHEN and CDR2 is SYDVKM in the germline V gene. This CDR3 has 13 residues. CDR3 sequence (DNA): TGTGCCAGCAGTCCGGGACAGACCTACGAGCAGTACTTC. It specifies CASSPGQTYEQYF.

The chain carries TRBV6-6 and TRBJ1-4; 7 bases fit TRBD1. There are 13 residues in the CDR3. With V trimmed by 4 bases and J by 12 bases, 8 bases remained unmatched. CDR1 is MNHNY and CDR2 is SVGAGI in the germline V gene (reference sequence). The CDR3 sequence is CASSLRQGLELFF. For the CDR3, the DNA is TGTGCCAGCAGTTTGCGACAGGGACTTGAACTGTTTTTT.

This sequence joins TRBV29-1 and TRBJ2-1; 10 bases align to TRBD2. The CDR3 is 16 amino acids. Looked up from germline, CDR1 is SQVTM and CDR2 is ANQGSEA. The ends lost 4 bases at V and 4 bases at J; junction bases unmatched: 10. CDR3 residues: CSVVAQRGGLYNEQFF. In nucleotides, the CDR3 is TGCAGCGTTGTAGCCCAGCGGGGGGGCCTATACAATGAGCAGTTCTTC.

This clone showed up just once. The chain uses TRBV5-1 and TRBJ2-2, with no clear D. The CDR3 length is 14 residues. Germline V gene lookup returns CDR1 SGHRS and CDR2 YFSETQ. With 5 bases removed from V and 0 bases from J, the gap between germline ends came to 8 bases. The CDR3 sequence is CASSPQSNTGELFF. The CDR3 DNA follows: TGCGCCAGCAGTCCACAGTCGAACACCGGGGAGCTGTTTTTT.